This T cell receptor beta chain was found in a study of OX40 agonist ivuxolimab in advanced cancers. Whole-study findings and limits: Expanded clones were, on average, more numerous in CD8+ T cells than in CD4+.

Losses at the gene ends were 7 bases for V and 2 bases for J; bases not matched to a gene: 11. The CDR3 totals 16 residues. CDR1 is SGHDN, CDR2 FVKESK, per germline. Note on this clone: The antigen is unknown.

Generated by immunoSEQ multiplex PCR, the TCRdb table keeps only in-frame clones and is missing some. The sample has tens of thousands of clones, around 84% seen once. Material: CD4+ or CD8+ T cells sorted from blood, obtained in a trial of the OX40 agonist ivuxolimab. The origin of this receptor is an adult with an advanced solid tumor such as melanoma, head and neck, liver or kidney cancer. This chain links TRBV14 with TRBJ2-3; TRBD1 agrees at 8 bases. The CDR3 region has the DNA TGTGCCAGCAAGGTTGGACAGGGAGAGAACACAGATACGCAGTATTTT. Translated: CASKVGQGENTDTQYF.